This T cell receptor (beta chain) was profiled in a study of blood T cell repertoires in COVID-19. The wider study: Samples taken during acute and convalescent COVID-19 were collected in the United States, Italy and Spain. T cells, B-cell-depleted T cells, or PBMCs provided the cDNA or gDNA that served as material.

In the study's own analysis: It was from reference gene primer amplification that nucleated cell counts were estimated. Repertoires were generated with immunoSEQ multiplex PCR, while TCRdb's copy carries only in-frame clones and drops some. D and trimming were read from the DNA, whereas the V and J calls and clone size are those reported in that table. The sample shows 110,000 or so clones, approximately 82% of them seen only once. The V gene lost 3 bases and the J gene lost 2 bases, with 9 bases spanning the gap. Germline V lookup: CDR1 KGHSH, CDR2 LQKENI. The CDR3 consists of 14 residues. The V call is TRBV18, the J call TRBJ2-3; D call uncertain. Sequencing was performed on peripheral blood. This clonotype was sampled from a woman aged 55-75 years with acute or convalescent COVID-19. CDR3: CASSPSPPTDTQYF. The CDR3 region has the DNA TGTGCCAGCTCACCTAGCCCCCCCACAGATACGCAGTATTTT.